Below are 16 T cell receptor beta chains sequenced from a single sample in a study of T cells after posttransplantation cyclophosphamide. The protocol was immunoSEQ multiplex PCR, while the TCRdb copy is restricted to in-frame clones and leaves out a portion. The sample holds 2,500 to 3,000 clones, and no clone turns up only once. Treatment was busulfan-fludarabine conditioning, a marrow graft, and cyclophosphamide on days +3 and +4. Sample: PBMCs, taken after allogeneic stem cell transplant with posttransplant cyclophosphamide. The receptor set was obtained from a male patient in his sixties or seventies who received an allogeneic stem cell transplant from a related donor and was CMV-positive. Some T cells may trace back to the graft donor.

Many counts were recorded for this clone. V gene TRBV5-1 combines with J gene TRBJ2-5, with D maybe TRBD1 (6 bases). The germline V and J ends were trimmed by 0 bases and 6 bases, with 15 bases remaining between them. In germline, CDR1 is SGHRS, CDR2 YFSETQ. The CDR3 consists of 15 residues. The CDR3 DNA reads as TGCGCCAGCAGCTTGGACAGGGTGGTAGATAAGACCCAGTACTTC. Protein: CASSLDRVVDKTQYF. Combining the CDR3 with reference TRBV5-1 and TRBJ2-5 gives the whole variable domain KAGVTQTPRYLIKTRGQQVTLSCSPISGHRSVSWYQQTPGQGLQFLFEYFSETQRNKGNFPGRFSGRQFSNSRSEMNVSTLELGDSALYLCASSLDRVVDKTQYFGPGTRLLVL.

The chain links TRBV6-5 to TRBJ2-2; TRBD1 is a possible D gene (6 bases). Germline CDR1 MNHEY, CDR2 SVGAGI. This CDR3 contains 13 residues. V shed 8 bases and J shed 6 bases, with 13 bases lying between them. The chain's CDR3 is CASEIQGSGELFF. The CDR3 DNA is TGTGCCAGCGAAATACAGGGCTCCGGGGAGCTGTTTTTT.

This clone is labeled as medium-sized. The genes are TRBV5-8 and TRBJ1-2, with D possibly TRBD1 on 6 matching bases. The V end was cut by 0 bases, the J end by 10 bases, with 16 bases between. The CDR3 has 14 residues. In germline, CDR1 is SGHTS, CDR2 YDEGEE. The CDR3 bases are TGTGCCAGCAGCTTGGCCGGGCAGGGGAGACTCTACACCTTC. Its protein is CASSLAGQGRLYTF.

This clone was detected ten times or more. This chain uses TRBV6-5 with TRBJ2-1; D not certain. This CDR3 comprises 14 residues. Germline CDR1 is MNHEY and CDR2 is SVGAGI. V was cut by 2 bases and J by 3 bases, with 8 bases left in between. The CDR3 spells CASSYNGGYNEQFF. CDR3 coding DNA: TGTGCCAGCAGTTACAACGGCGGCTACAATGAGCAGTTCTTC.

This clone is categorized as medium-sized (0.01 to 0.1%). This rearrangement joins TRBV28 to TRBJ1-2; TRBD1 matches at 9 bases. V gave up 6 bases and J gave up 2 bases; unmatched junction bases: 10. CDR3 length: 16 residues. Germline CDR1 is MDHEN and CDR2 is SYDVKM. CDR3 sequence: CASSPIVGQGNYGYTF. CDR3 nucleotide sequence: TGTGCCAGCAGCCCTATAGTCGGACAGGGGAACTATGGCTACACCTTC.

Sample share makes this clone hyperexpanded (1% or more). The rearrangement joins TRBV20-1 to TRBJ2-7; a possible D gene is TRBD2 (6 bases). The V gene's germline CDR1 is DFQATT and CDR2 SNEGSKA (reference sequence). V gave up 6 bases and J gave up 3 bases, with 9 bases separating them. The CDR3 loop spans 11 amino acids. CDR3 sequence reads: CSAGGDYEQYV. In nucleotides, the CDR3 is TGCAGTGCGGGGGGAGACTACGAGCAGTACGTC.

This clone has ten or more counts. The rearrangement uses TRBV28 and TRBJ2-3; possible D gene TRBD1, 6 bases. V was pared by 6 bases and J by 0 bases, with 16 bases between. CDR3 length equals 16 residues. Germline assignment: CDR1 MDHEN and CDR2 SYDVKM. CDR3 in amino acids: CASSLCPQGSTDTQYF. The CDR3 bases are TGTGCCAGCAGCCTATGCCCTCAGGGGAGCACAGATACGCAGTATTTT.

This clone is labeled as medium-sized. The chain employs TRBV6-6 and TRBJ2-2; a weak D match, TRBD1 (5 bases). V was shortened by 6 bases and J by 3 bases, with 14 bases between the two germline ends. Germline V gives CDR1 MNHNY, CDR2 SVGAGI (reference sequence). The CDR3 runs to 15 residues. In nucleotides, the CDR3 is TGTGCCAGCAGCCAACGTCAGGGTCACACCGGGGAGCTGTTTTTT. It translates to CASSQRQGHTGELFF.

Judged by abundance, this clone is medium-sized. The rearrangement joins TRBV4-2 to TRBJ2-7; 12 nucleotides agree with TRBD2. The CDR3 spans 16 residues. Germline loops: CDR1 LGHNA, CDR2 YNFKEQ. V lost 0 bases and J lost 9; bases outside the gene matches: 9. CDR3 DNA sequence: TGTGCCAGCAGCCAAGATATGACTAGCGGGAGTGTGGTGCAGTACTTC. This encodes CASSQDMTSGSVVQYF.

This clone was detected ten times or more. The chain joins TRBV7-6 to TRBJ2-1, with TRBD2 matching 9 bases. J was trimmed by 0 bases and V by 2 bases; bases with no gene match: 8. Germline assignment: CDR1 SGHVS and CDR2 FNYEAQ. The CDR3 runs 18 residues. The CDR3 sequence is CASSLRMAGGPSYNEQFF. The DNA of the CDR3 is TGTGCCAGCAGCTTACGGATGGCGGGGGGGCCCTCCTACAATGAGCAGTTCTTC.

By share, this clone counts as medium-sized. The chain is built from TRBV2 and TRBJ2-7, with a possible D match to TRBD2 (5 bases). The germline V gene encodes CDR1 SNHLY and CDR2 FYNNEI. V was trimmed by 5 bases and J by 5 bases, leaving 19 bases between them. This CDR3 spans 15 amino acids. CDR3 sequence reads: CASSKSGAGVDEQYF. CDR3 DNA: TGTGCCAGCAGTAAGAGCGGAGCAGGAGTCGACGAGCAGTACTTC.

In its sample, this clone is large. The chain links TRBV6-4 to TRBJ2-7, with 9 bases that match TRBD2. V shed 6 bases, J shed 3 bases, and the junction held 9 bases outside the gene matches. This CDR3 contains 15 residues. The germline V gene has CDR1 MRHNA and CDR2 SNTAGT. CDR3 protein: CASREPVAGVYEQYF. The CDR3 nucleotides read TGTGCCAGCAGGGAACCTGTAGCGGGAGTCTACGAGCAGTACTTC.

This clone was detected ten times or more. This chain links TRBV4-1 with TRBJ1-4, with unresolved D. There are 15 residues in the CDR3. V lost 0 bases and J lost 5, with 10 bases in between. CDR1 is MGHRA and CDR2 is YSYEKL in the germline V gene. CDR3 nucleotides: TGCGCCAGCAGCCAAGACGGAGACCCAAATGAAAAACTGTTTTTT. Its translation: CASSQDGDPNEKLFF.

By its share, this clone is medium-sized. DNA for the CDR3: TGTGCCAGCAGTTACCCCGGACTAGCGATCCATGAGCAGTTCTTC. The encoded protein is CASSYPGLAIHEQFF. This chain connects TRBV6-6 to TRBJ2-1; 9 bases fit TRBD2. This CDR3 is built from 15 residues. After removal of 2 bases from V and 8 bases from J, the junction contained 7 bases not matched to a gene. Germline CDR1 reads MNHNY; CDR2 reads SVGAGI (reference sequence).

This clone is categorized as medium-sized. This chain links TRBV27 with TRBJ1-5, with TRBD1 matching 7 bases. In germline, CDR1 is MNHEY, CDR2 SMNVEV (reference sequence). Unmatched junction bases numbered 8, after V lost 6 bases and J lost 3 bases. CDR3 length: 15 amino acids. DNA of the CDR3: TGTGCCAGCAGAAAATACAGGGGTGACAATCAGCCCCAGCATTTT. This sequence encodes CASRKYRGDNQPQHF.

At least ten counts were recorded for this clone. The chain joins TRBV5-1 to TRBJ2-2, with D possibly matching TRBD1 (5 bases). The CDR3 extends over 16 amino acids. Germline assignment: CDR1 SGHRS and CDR2 YFSETQ. Deletions cut 0 bases from V and 3 bases from J, with 12 bases between. DNA for the CDR3: TGCGCCAGCAGCTTGGTTGCCCAGGGTGACACCGGGGAGCTGTTTTTT. It is translated as CASSLVAQGDTGELFF. The full variable domain, in which reference TRBV5-1 and TRBJ2-2 provide the parts outside the CDR3, is KAGVTQTPRYLIKTRGQQVTLSCSPISGHRSVSWYQQTPGQGLQFLFEYFSETQRNKGNFPGRFSGRQFSNSRSEMNVSTLELGDSALYLCASSLVAQGDTGELFFGEGSRLTVL.